This T cell receptor beta chain was sequenced in a study of OX40 agonist ivuxolimab in advanced cancers. Background on the study: The drug used for patients, ivuxolimab, was an agonistic anti-OX40 (CD134) antibody. Patients were dosed intravenously with ivuxolimab at 0.01 to 10 mg/kg every 2 weeks. Roughly two fifths of patients had received prior checkpoint inhibitor therapy.

Findings and caveats of the study: Still undetermined is the antigen specificity of the expanded peripheral T cells.

This clone was seen just once. Its specificity is not known. CDR1 and CDR2 (germline): SGHTA, FQGTGA. The V end was cut by 4 bases, the J end by 7 bases, with 8 bases between. The CDR3 runs 12 residues. Profiled with immunoSEQ multiplex PCR; TCRdb holds only in-frame clones, not every one. The sample lists 35,000 to 45,000 clones, 70% to 90% seen once, with 21% in the top ten. This specimen consisted of CD4+ or CD8+ T cells sorted from blood, obtained in a trial of the OX40 agonist ivuxolimab. The receptor comes from an adult with an advanced solid tumor such as melanoma, head and neck, liver or kidney cancer. The chain is built from TRBV7-3 and TRBJ2-1; unclear D gene. The CDR3 DNA reads TGTGCCAGCAGCTCCGGAAATAATGAGCAGTTCTTC. Residues: CASSSGNNEQFF.